Each of the 22 T cell receptor beta chains below was sequenced from the same sample in a study of CD8+ T cells in alopecia areata. TCR sequencing used cDNA made by reverse transcription of extracted RNA. Sequencing used immunoSEQ multiplex PCR; TCRdb keeps in-frame clones, though not all of them. This sample has some 180,000 clones, with around 63% found just once. The sample consisted of CD4+ T cells sorted from blood, taken at week 0. All receptors derive from a human donor with alopecia areata.

This clone was detected once. The chain employs TRBV29-1 and TRBJ2-5, with 8 bases fitting TRBD2. This CDR3 has 16 amino acids. CDR1 and CDR2 (germline): SQVTM, ANQGSEA. The chain's CDR3 is CSIPKGGAGVQETQYF. CDR3 coding DNA: TGCAGTATACCTAAAGGGGGAGCGGGGGTACAAGAGACCCAGTACTTC.

This clone was counted a single time. The chain joins TRBV7-2 to TRBJ2-7, with a possible D match to TRBD2 (6 bases). Germline V CDR1 and CDR2: SGHTA, FQGNSA. Trimming took off 4 bases at V and 0 bases at J, with 7 bases between the two ends. This CDR3 region has 13 residues. The CDR3 reads CASSSGSSYEQYF. In nucleotides, the CDR3 is TGTGCCAGCAGCTCCGGGAGCTCCTACGAGCAGTACTTC.

This clone was detected only a few times. CDR3 sequence (DNA): TGTGCCAGCAGCTTAAGGTTGGGAGGATTCACAGATACGCAGTATTTT. Protein product: CASSLRLGGFTDTQYF. The rearrangement joins TRBV11-2 to TRBJ2-3; D is possibly TRBD2 (6 bases). Trimming shortened V by 2 bases and J by 2 bases, and 14 bases separated the two germline ends. This CDR3 is built from 16 residues. The germline V gene encodes CDR1 SGHAT and CDR2 FQNNGV.

This rearrangement joins TRBV5-1 to TRBJ1-2; no clear D gene. Germline V gene data show CDR1 as SGHRS and CDR2 as YFSETQ. The CDR3 is made up of 16 amino acids. V was shortened by 0 bases and J by 6 bases, with 18 bases between the two germline ends. The CDR3 sequence: CASSLGRNPPSDGYTF. The CDR3 DNA reads as TGCGCCAGCAGCTTGGGACGAAACCCCCCATCAGATGGCTACACCTTC.

The V gene is TRBV5-8, the J gene TRBJ2-6; D remains unclear. The germline gives CDR1 SGHTS, CDR2 YDEGEE. This CDR3 comprises 18 residues. The V end lost 5 bases, the J end lost 2 bases, and 20 bases lay between the germline ends. The CDR3 here is CASRLRVGFGPGANVLTF. The CDR3 bases are TGTGCCAGCAGGCTTCGGGTGGGATTTGGTCCTGGGGCCAACGTCCTGACTTTC.

Only one count was recorded for this clone. The J gene is TRBJ1-5, the V gene TRBV19, with a tentative D call TRBD1 (5 bases). V was cut by 1 base and J by 1 base, with 14 bases left in between. The CDR3 spans 17 residues. Germline V gene sequence: CDR1 LNHDA, CDR2 SQIVND (reference sequence). CDR3 nucleotides: TGTGCCAGTAGTATAGCCTCAGGGTTCAGAAGCAATCAGCCCCAGCATTTT. Protein: CASSIASGFRSNQPQHF.

The rearrangement links TRBV5-1 to TRBJ2-4; D gene uncertain. This CDR3 comprises 11 residues. The germline CDR1 and CDR2 sequences are SGHRS and YFSETQ. V lost 4 bases and J 6 bases, leaving 5 bases between the germline ends. The CDR3 region has the DNA TGCGCCAGCAGCGAAAGAAACATTCAGTACTTC. Its protein product is CASSERNIQYF.

This clone has only a few counts. The chain employs TRBV7-2 and TRBJ2-3; 7 bases align to TRBD2. Germline V lookup: CDR1 SGHTA, CDR2 FQGNSA. J was trimmed by 2 bases and V by 3 bases; bases with no gene match: 2. The CDR3 extends over 14 amino acids. The CDR3 bases are TGTGCCAGCAGCTTCGGGGGGACCACAGATACGCAGTATTTT. This gives the protein CASSFGGTTDTQYF.

In this sample, this clone turned up a few times. The chain recombines TRBV5-1 with TRBJ2-5; maybe TRBD2 (6 bases). Germline V CDR1 and CDR2: SGHRS, YFSETQ. The V gene lost 0 bases and the J gene lost 1 base, with 13 bases spanning the gap. This CDR3 comprises 16 residues. CDR3 residues: CASSLEAGSGQETQYF. CDR3 bases: TGCGCCAGCAGCTTGGAGGCGGGTAGCGGCCAAGAGACCCAGTACTTC.

The genes are TRBV7-6 and TRBJ2-1; TRBD2 agrees at 7 bases. CDR1 and CDR2 from the germline V gene are SGHVS and FNYEAQ. J lost 8 bases, V lost 1 base, and 8 bases had no gene match. The CDR3 runs 15 residues. For the CDR3, the DNA is TGTGCCAGCAGCTTAGGGGCACTAGCGTCGCATGAGCAGTTCTTC. Amino acid sequence: CASSLGALASHEQFF.

This chain connects TRBV6-6 to TRBJ1-2; the D gene is possibly TRBD1 (5 bases). The ends were cut back, 7 bases at V and 8 bases at J, with 14 bases in the middle. Germline CDR1 is MNHNY and CDR2 is SVGAGI (reference sequence). There are 12 residues in the CDR3. CDR3 sequence reads: CASIRGGEGYTF. CDR3 sequence (DNA): TGTGCCAGCATCCGGGGGGGAGAGGGCTACACCTTC.

The rearrangement links TRBV19 to TRBJ2-7; unclear D gene. The germline gives CDR1 LNHDA, CDR2 SQIVND (reference sequence). This CDR3 is built from 13 residues. V shed 6 bases and J shed 5 bases, with 14 bases lying between them. The CDR3 protein is CASSLRIGHEQYF. CDR3 nucleotide sequence: TGTGCCAGTAGCCTTCGGATAGGACACGAGCAGTACTTC.

V and J are TRBV2 and TRBJ1-2; tentative D call: TRBD1 (5 bases). CDR3 size: 12 residues. V lost 6 bases and J lost 8, with 13 bases in between. The germline gives CDR1 SNHLY, CDR2 FYNNEI. CDR3 in amino acids: CASRTDIGGYTF. In DNA form, the CDR3 reads TGTGCCAGCAGGACAGATATCGGCGGCTACACCTTC. Using reference TRBV2 and TRBJ1-2 for the parts outside the CDR3, the full variable domain is EPEVTQTPSHQVTQMGQEVILRCVPISNHLYFYWYRQILGQKVEFLVSFYNNEISEKSEIFDDQFSVERPDGSNFTLKIRSTKLEDSAMYFCASRTDIGGYTFGSGTRLTVV.

V gene TRBV5-6 combines with J gene TRBJ2-3, with 7 bases that match TRBD2. Germline loops: CDR1 SGHDT, CDR2 YYEEEE. V lost 3 bases, J lost 2 bases, and 6 bases stayed unmatched. The CDR3 is 15 amino acids. CDR3 loop: CASSWDLADTDTQYF. The CDR3 DNA sequence: TGTGCCAGCAGCTGGGACCTAGCGGACACAGATACGCAGTATTTT.

The V and J genes are TRBV7-3 and TRBJ2-5; the D call may be TRBD1 or TRBD2 (5 bases each). The V gene lost 0 bases and the J gene lost 7 bases, with 9 bases spanning the gap. This CDR3 contains 13 residues. CDR1 and CDR2 from the germline V gene are SGHTA and FQGTGA. In DNA, the CDR3 is TGTGCCAGCAGCTTAACAGGGGACGGGACCCAGTACTTC. Protein: CASSLTGDGTQYF. Combining the CDR3 with reference TRBV7-3 and TRBJ2-5 gives the whole variable domain GAGVSQTPSNKVTEKGKYVELRCDPISGHTALYWYRQSLGQGPEFLIYFQGTGAADDSGLPNDRFFAVRPEGSVSTLKIQRTERGDSAVYLCASSLTGDGTQYFGPGTRLLVL.

The J gene is TRBJ2-3, the V gene TRBV7-2; D is undetermined. The CDR3 extends over 12 amino acids. V lost 5 bases to trimming and J lost 6 bases, with 9 bases between them. Germline loops: CDR1 SGHTA, CDR2 FQGNSA. The CDR3 reads CASSRVGDTQYF. The CDR3 DNA reads as TGTGCCAGCAGCCGAGTCGGGGATACGCAGTATTTT.

This clone was seen many times. V and J are TRBV7-6 and TRBJ1-3; D ambiguous. CDR3 length: 16 amino acids. The germline V gene encodes CDR1 SGHVS and CDR2 FNYEAQ. The V and J ends lost 0 bases and 0 bases respectively, with 9 bases between them. The CDR3 bases are TGTGCCAGCAGCTTAGCTGGCGGAAGCTCTGGAAACACCATATATTTT. As protein: CASSLAGGSSGNTIYF.

V usage is TRBV30 and J usage is TRBJ2-7; 8 bases fit TRBD1. V lost 6 bases to trimming and J lost 2 bases; unmatched junction nucleotides: 15. Germline loops: CDR1 GTSNPN, CDR2 SVGIG (reference sequence). The CDR3 sequence is 16 residues long. The CDR3 sequence: CACQKQTGTGAYEQYF. The CDR3 DNA reads as TGTGCCTGCCAAAAACAGACCGGGACAGGAGCCTACGAGCAGTACTTC.

J is TRBJ2-3 and V is TRBV7-8; D ambiguous. This CDR3 comprises 14 residues. With 5 bases removed from V and 4 bases from J, the gap between germline ends came to 13 bases. Germline V gene sequence: CDR1 SGHVS, CDR2 FQNEAQ. The CDR3 is CASSRESTADTQYF. The CDR3 nucleotides read TGTGCCAGCAGCCGCGAGTCGACGGCAGATACGCAGTATTTT.

The chain is built from TRBV29-1 and TRBJ1-2; 7 positions match TRBD1. The V and J ends lost 3 bases and 5 bases, in that order; junction bases with no gene match: 6. From germline, CDR1 is SQVTM and CDR2 ANQGSEA. The CDR3 extends over 13 amino acids. CDR3 loop: CSVEYRGLYGYTF. In DNA form, the CDR3 reads TGCAGCGTTGAGTACAGGGGATTGTATGGCTACACCTTC.

The genes are TRBV11-2 and TRBJ2-5; 9 nucleotides agree with TRBD1. V lost 4 bases and J lost 4; bases outside the gene matches: 10. The CDR3 runs to 16 residues. Germline V CDR1 and CDR2: SGHAT, FQNNGV. CDR3 bases: TGTGCCAGCAGCTCGAGGCAGGACAGGGGTCGAGAGACCCAGTACTTC. Protein: CASSSRQDRGRETQYF.

The chain has TRBV30 and TRBJ1-2, with a tentative D call TRBD1 (6 bases). CDR1 is GTSNPN, CDR2 SVGIG, per germline (reference sequence). The CDR3 has 13 amino acids. Trimming left V 1 base short and J 5 bases short, with 11 bases between. CDR3: CAWSAGTSYGYTF. In DNA form, the CDR3 reads TGTGCCTGGAGTGCGGGGACATCGTATGGCTACACCTTC.